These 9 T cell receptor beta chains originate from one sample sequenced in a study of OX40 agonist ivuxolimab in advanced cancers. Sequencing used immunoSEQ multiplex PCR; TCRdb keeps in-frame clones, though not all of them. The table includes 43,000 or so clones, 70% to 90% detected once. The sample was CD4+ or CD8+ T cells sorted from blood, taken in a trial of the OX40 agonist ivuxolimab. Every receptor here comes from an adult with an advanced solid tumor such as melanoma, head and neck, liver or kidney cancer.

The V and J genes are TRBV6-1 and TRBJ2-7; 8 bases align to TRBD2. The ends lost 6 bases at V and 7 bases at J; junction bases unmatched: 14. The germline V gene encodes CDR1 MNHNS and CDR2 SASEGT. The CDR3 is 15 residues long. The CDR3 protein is CASRDTGHPGGEQYF. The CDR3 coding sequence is TGTGCCAGCAGAGACACCGGACACCCGGGGGGGGAGCAGTACTTC.

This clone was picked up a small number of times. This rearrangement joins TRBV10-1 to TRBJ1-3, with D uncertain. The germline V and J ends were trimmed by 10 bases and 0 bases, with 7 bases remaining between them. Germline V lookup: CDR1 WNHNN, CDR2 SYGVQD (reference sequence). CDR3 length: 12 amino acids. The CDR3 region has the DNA TGCGCCATCCACAGCTCTGGAAACACCATATATTTT. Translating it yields CAIHSSGNTIYF.

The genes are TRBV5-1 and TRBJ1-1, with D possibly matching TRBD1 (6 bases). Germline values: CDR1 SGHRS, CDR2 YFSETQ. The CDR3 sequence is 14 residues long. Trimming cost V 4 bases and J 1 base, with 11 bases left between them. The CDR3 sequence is CASSPRTENTEAFF. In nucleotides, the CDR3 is TGCGCCAGCAGCCCTAGGACAGAGAACACTGAAGCTTTCTTT.

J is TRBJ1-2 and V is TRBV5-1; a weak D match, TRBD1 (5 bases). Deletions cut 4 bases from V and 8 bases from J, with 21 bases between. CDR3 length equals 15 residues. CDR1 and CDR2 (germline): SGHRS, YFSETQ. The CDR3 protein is CASSQTGDSPGGYTF. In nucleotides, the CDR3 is TGCGCCAGCAGCCAGACCGGGGACTCACCGGGCGGCTACACCTTC.

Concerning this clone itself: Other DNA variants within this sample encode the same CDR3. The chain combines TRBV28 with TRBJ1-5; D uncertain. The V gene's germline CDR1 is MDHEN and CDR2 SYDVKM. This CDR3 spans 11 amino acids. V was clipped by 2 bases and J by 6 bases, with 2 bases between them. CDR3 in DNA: TGTGCCAGCAGTTTACGTCAGCCCCAGCATTTT. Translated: CASSLRQPQHF.

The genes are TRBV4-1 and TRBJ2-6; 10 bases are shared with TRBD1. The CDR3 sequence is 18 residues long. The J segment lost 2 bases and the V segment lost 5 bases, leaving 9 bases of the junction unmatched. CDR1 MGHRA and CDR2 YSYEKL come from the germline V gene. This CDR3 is CASSSDRGGTPGANVLTF. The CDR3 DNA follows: TGCGCCAGCAGCTCGGACAGGGGGGGGACCCCTGGGGCCAACGTCCTGACTTTC.

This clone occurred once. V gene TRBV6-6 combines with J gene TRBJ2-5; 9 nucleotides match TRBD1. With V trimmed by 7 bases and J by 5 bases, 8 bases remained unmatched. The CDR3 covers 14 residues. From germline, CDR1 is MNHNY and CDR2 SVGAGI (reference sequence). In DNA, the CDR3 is TGTGCCAGCAAATCACAGGGGGCGAGGGAGACCCAGTACTTC. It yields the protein CASKSQGARETQYF.

In DNA, the CDR3 is TGTGCCAGCAGTGAAAACAGGATCATGAACACTGAAGCTTTCTTT. This sequence encodes CASSENRIMNTEAFF. The rearrangement links TRBV6-7 to TRBJ1-1; D might be TRBD1 (5 bases). TRBV6-7 is classed as an ORF, of uncertain function. This CDR3 has 15 residues. V shed 5 bases and J shed 0 bases, with 13 bases lying between them.

CDR3: CASAIPVLGQSRANVLTF. The CDR3 bases are TGTGCCAGCGCTATACCCGTGTTAGGACAAAGTCGGGCCAACGTCCTGACTTTC. The J gene is TRBJ2-6, the V gene TRBV12-1; the table's TRBD1 call for D was not verified on the DNA. TRBV12-1 is given as a pseudogene. The CDR3 extends over 18 amino acids.